The rows below give T cell receptor beta chains drawn from one sample of a study of shared clonotypes between healthy human individuals. Repertoires were generated with immunoSEQ multiplex PCR, while TCRdb's copy carries only in-frame clones and drops some. The sample records over a million clones, around three quarters being singletons. Sequenced material: memory CD4+ T cells from PBMCs. The origin of the receptors is a man aged 18 to 29 in good health. Some clones in this sample may be carry-over from other donors' samples. CDR3s include the opening cysteine and the closing phenylalanine or tryptophan. D genes are given only for firm matches. A row's size may be missing; if present it is once, few, many or a size class.

D gene	V gene	J gene	clone size	CDR3 protein	CDR3 DNA
-	TRBV7-8	TRBJ2-1	few	CASSLAKDYNEQFF	TGTGCCAGCAGCTTAGCTAAGGACTACAATGAGCAGTTCTTC
-	TRBV4-3	TRBJ1-3	-	CASSQGAGGPSSGNTIYF	TGCGCCAGCAGCCAAGGGGCGGGCGGCCCAAGCTCTGGAAACACCATATATTTT
-	TRBV27	TRBJ1-2	-	CASRDGGRTYGYTF	TGTGCCAGTCGGGACGGGGGACGGACTTATGGCTACACCTTC
TRBD2	TRBV7-9	TRBJ2-7	-	CASSPAWASGTYEQYF	TGTGCCAGCAGCCCCGCGTGGGCTAGCGGTACCTACGAGCAGTACTTC
TRBD1	TRBV6-5	TRBJ1-1	-	CASSKPGQGNTEAFF	TGTGCCAGCAGTAAACCGGGACAGGGAAACACTGAAGCTTTCTTT
-	TRBV6-6	TRBJ2-1	-	CASRPRDHNEQFF	TGTGCCAGCAGACCCCGGGACCACAATGAGCAGTTCTTC
-	TRBV27	TRBJ1-2	many	CASSPSVGLVGYTF	TGTGCCAGCAGTCCGTCGGTAGGGCTCGTTGGCTACACCTTC
-	TRBV6-1	TRBJ2-5	-	CASSEIVGEQETQYF	TGTGCCAGCAGTGAAATCGTCGGAGAGCAAGAGACCCAGTACTTC
TRBD2	TRBV4-3	TRBJ2-1	-	CATKAGVLAPNDEQFF	TGCGCCACCAAAGCGGGAGTTCTCGCCCCAAACGATGAGCAGTTCTTC
TRBD2	TRBV5-1	TRBJ2-5	-	CASSLVSSGSQETQYF	TGCGCCAGCAGCTTGGTTTCTAGCGGGAGCCAAGAGACCCAGTACTTC
-	TRBV27	TRBJ1-1	-	CASTGLGMNTEAFF	TGTGCCAGCACCGGGTTAGGAATGAACACTGAAGCTTTCTTT
TRBD2	TRBV4-1	TRBJ2-5	-	CASSQFPSGTQETQYF	TGCGCCAGCAGCCAATTCCCTAGCGGGACCCAAGAGACCCAGTACTTC
-	TRBV28	TRBJ1-5	-	CASKQRYSNQPQHF	TGTGCCAGCAAGCAGCGATATAGCAATCAGCCCCAGCATTTT
-	TRBV6-6	TRBJ1-5	-	CASRLYSNQPQHF	TGTGCCAGCAGGTTGTATAGCAATCAGCCCCAGCATTTT
-	TRBV2	TRBJ1-4	-	CASSGGLNEKLFF	TGTGCCAGCAGTGGAGGTCTGAATGAAAAACTGTTTTTT
-	TRBV5-1	TRBJ2-1	-	CASSFVTGIRNEQFF	TGCGCCAGCAGCTTTGTCACAGGGATACGCAATGAGCAGTTCTTC
-	TRBV18	TRBJ1-2	few	CASSPSAGSNGYTF	TGTGCCAGCTCACCCTCTGCAGGGAGTAACGGCTACACCTTC
-	TRBV28	TRBJ2-1	once	CASSSIPQNEQFF	TGTGCCAGCAGCTCCATCCCCCAGAATGAGCAGTTCTTC
TRBD1	TRBV6-6	TRBJ2-7	-	CASSYQGQGASYEQYF	TGTGCCAGCAGTTACCAGGGACAGGGGGCCTCCTACGAGCAGTACTTC
-	TRBV7-9	TRBJ2-6	-	CASSSYRVGANVLTF	TGTGCCAGCAGCTCCTACAGGGTGGGGGCCAACGTCCTGACTTTC
TRBD1	TRBV7-6	TRBJ2-3	-	CASSWRDRAGDTQYF	TGTGCCAGCAGCTGGAGGGACAGGGCGGGCGATACGCAGTATTTT
TRBD1	TRBV2	TRBJ1-5	-	CASSDWGQSYSNQPQHF	TGTGCCAGCAGTGACTGGGGACAGAGCTATAGCAATCAGCCCCAGCATTTT
-	TRBV30	TRBJ1-5	few	CAWSRGGQPQHF	TGTGCCTGGAGTCGGGGCGGTCAGCCCCAGCATTTT
-	TRBV20-1	TRBJ2-7	-	CSASSPYEQYF	TGCAGTGCTAGCTCCCCCTACGAGCAGTACTTC
-	TRBV2	TRBJ2-7	-	CASSEQLGEQYF	TGTGCCAGCAGTGAACAACTAGGGGAGCAGTACTTC
-	TRBV5-1	TRBJ2-1	-	CASSLGRAVSYNEQFF	TGCGCCAGCAGCTTGGGACGGGCCGTCTCCTACAATGAGCAGTTCTTC
-	TRBV7-2	TRBJ1-3	once	CASSLVLSHSGNTIYF	TGTGCCAGCAGCTTAGTTCTGTCTCACTCTGGAAACACCATATATTTT
TRBD1	TRBV28	TRBJ2-7	many	CASSLAGQGTYEQYF	TGTGCCAGCAGTTTAGCGGGACAGGGGACCTACGAGCAGTACTTC